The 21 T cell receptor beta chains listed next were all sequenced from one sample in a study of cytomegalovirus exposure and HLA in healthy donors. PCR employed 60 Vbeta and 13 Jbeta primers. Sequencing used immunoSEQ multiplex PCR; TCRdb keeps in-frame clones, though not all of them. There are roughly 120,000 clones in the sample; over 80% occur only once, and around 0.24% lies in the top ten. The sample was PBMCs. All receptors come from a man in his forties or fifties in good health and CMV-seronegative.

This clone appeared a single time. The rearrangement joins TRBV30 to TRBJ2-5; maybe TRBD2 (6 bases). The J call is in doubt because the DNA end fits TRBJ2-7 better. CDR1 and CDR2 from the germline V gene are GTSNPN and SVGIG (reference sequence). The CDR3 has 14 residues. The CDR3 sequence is CAWSLRRGSYEQYF. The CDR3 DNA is TGTGCCTGGAGCCTCAGGAGGGGCTCCTACGAGCAGTACTTC.

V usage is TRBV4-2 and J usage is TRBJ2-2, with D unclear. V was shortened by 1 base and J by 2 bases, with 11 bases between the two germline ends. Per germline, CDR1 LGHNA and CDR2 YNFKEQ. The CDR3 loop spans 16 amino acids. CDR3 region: CASSQVAGPNTGELFF. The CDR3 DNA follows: TGTGCCAGCAGCCAAGTTGCAGGTCCCAACACCGGGGAGCTGTTTTTT.

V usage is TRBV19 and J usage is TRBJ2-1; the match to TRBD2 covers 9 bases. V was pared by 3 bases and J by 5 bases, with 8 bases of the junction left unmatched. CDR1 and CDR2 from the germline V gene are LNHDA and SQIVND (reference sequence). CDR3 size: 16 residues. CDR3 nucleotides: TGTGCCAGTAGTATGACGGGCGGGGGGGGGCACAATGAGCAGTTCTTC. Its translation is CASSMTGGGGHNEQFF.

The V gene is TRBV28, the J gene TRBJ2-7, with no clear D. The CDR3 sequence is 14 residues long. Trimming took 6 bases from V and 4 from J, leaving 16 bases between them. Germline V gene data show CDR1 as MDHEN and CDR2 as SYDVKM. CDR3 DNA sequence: TGTGCCAGCAGCGACACCATGAGCTTTTACGAGCAGTACTTC. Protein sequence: CASSDTMSFYEQYF.

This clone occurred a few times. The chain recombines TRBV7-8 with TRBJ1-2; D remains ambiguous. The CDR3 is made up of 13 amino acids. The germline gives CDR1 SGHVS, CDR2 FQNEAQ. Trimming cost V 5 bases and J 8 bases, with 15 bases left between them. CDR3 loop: CASSSAADGGYTF. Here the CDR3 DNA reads TGTGCCAGCAGCAGCGCGGCCGACGGGGGCTACACCTTC.

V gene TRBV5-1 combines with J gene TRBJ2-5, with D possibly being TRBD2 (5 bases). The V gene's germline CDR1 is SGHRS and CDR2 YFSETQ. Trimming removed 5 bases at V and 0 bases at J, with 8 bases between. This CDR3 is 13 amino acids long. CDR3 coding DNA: TGCGCCAGCAGACCGGGAAACCAAGAGACCCAGTACTTC. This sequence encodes CASRPGNQETQYF.

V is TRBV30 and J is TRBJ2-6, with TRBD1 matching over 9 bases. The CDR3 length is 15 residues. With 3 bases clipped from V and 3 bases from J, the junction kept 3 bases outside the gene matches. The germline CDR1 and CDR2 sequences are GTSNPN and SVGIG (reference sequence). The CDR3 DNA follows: TGTGCCTGGAGGGGACAGGGTCTTGGGGCCAACGTCCTGACTTTC. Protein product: CAWRGQGLGANVLTF.

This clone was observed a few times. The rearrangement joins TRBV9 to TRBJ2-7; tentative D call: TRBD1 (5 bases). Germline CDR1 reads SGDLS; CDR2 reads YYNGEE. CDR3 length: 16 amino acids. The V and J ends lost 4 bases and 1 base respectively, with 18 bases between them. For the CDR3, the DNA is TGTGCCAGCAGCCCCCCTCGGCTGACAGTATCCTACGAGCAGTACTTC. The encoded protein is CASSPPRLTVSYEQYF.

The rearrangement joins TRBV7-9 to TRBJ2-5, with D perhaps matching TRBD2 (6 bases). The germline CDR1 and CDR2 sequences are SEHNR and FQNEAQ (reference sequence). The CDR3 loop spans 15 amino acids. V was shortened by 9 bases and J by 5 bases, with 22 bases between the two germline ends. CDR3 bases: TGTGCCAGTGCTTTGGGAGGTACTGTCGGGGAGACCCAGTACTTC. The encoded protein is CASALGGTVGETQYF.

The CDR3 reads CASRVIAGTYNEQFF. CDR3 bases: TGTGCCAGCAGGGTTATAGCGGGCACCTACAATGAGCAGTTCTTC. The chain recombines TRBV6-5 with TRBJ2-1; the match to TRBD2 covers 7 bases. The CDR3 runs to 15 residues. J gave up 2 bases and V 6 bases, and 7 bases lay outside the gene matches. Germline V lookup: CDR1 MNHEY, CDR2 SVGAGI.

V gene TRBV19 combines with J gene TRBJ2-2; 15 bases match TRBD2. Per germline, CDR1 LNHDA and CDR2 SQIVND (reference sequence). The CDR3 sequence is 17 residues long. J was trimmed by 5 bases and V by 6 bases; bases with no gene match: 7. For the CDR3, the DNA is TGTGCCAGTAGCGGACTAGCGGGGGGGCCGGGGACCGGGGAGCTGTTTTTT. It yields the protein CASSGLAGGPGTGELFF.

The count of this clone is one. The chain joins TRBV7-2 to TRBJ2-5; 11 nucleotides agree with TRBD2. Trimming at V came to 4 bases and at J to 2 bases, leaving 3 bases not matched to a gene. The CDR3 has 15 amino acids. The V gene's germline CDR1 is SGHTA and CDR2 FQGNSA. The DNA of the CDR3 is TGTGCCAGCAGCTCACTAGCGGGGGAGCAAGAGACCCAGTACTTC. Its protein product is CASSSLAGEQETQYF.

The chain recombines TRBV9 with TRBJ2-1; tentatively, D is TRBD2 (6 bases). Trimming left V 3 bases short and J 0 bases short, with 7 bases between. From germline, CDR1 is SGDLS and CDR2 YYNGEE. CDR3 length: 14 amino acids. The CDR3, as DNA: TGTGCCAGCAGCGACGGGAGCTCCTACAATGAGCAGTTCTTC. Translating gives CASSDGSSYNEQFF.

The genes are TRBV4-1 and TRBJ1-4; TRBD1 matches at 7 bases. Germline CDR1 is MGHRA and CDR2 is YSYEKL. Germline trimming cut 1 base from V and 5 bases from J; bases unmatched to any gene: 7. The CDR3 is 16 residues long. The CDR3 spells CASSQVPGQPNEKLFF. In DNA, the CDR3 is TGCGCCAGCAGCCAAGTCCCGGGACAGCCGAATGAAAAACTGTTTTTT.

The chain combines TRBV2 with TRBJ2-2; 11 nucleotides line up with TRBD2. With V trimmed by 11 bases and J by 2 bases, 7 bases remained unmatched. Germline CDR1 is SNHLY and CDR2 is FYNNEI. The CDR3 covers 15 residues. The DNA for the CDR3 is TGTGCCTGCTGGGGACTAGCGGTTAACACCGGGGAGCTGTTTTTT. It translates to CACWGLAVNTGELFF.

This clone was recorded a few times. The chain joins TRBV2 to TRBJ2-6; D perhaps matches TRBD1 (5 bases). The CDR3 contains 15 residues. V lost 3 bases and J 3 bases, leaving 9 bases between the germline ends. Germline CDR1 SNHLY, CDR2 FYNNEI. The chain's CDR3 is CASSEAGNGANVLTF. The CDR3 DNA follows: TGTGCCAGCAGTGAGGCAGGGAATGGGGCCAACGTCCTGACTTTC.

CDR3 nucleotides: TGTGCCAGCAGCTTAGGAGGGCGGGACCAAGAGACCCAGTACTTC. Amino acid sequence: CASSLGGRDQETQYF. The chain couples TRBV7-2 to TRBJ2-5, with D perhaps matching TRBD2 (5 bases). This CDR3 spans 15 amino acids. V lost 1 base to trimming and J lost 0 bases, with 9 bases between them. Germline V gene sequence: CDR1 SGHTA, CDR2 FQGNSA. Based on the CDR3 plus reference TRBV7-2 and TRBJ2-5, the full variable domain is GAGVSQSPSNKVTEKGKDVELRCDPISGHTALYWYRQSLGQGLEFLIYFQGNSAPDKSGLPSDRFSAERTGGSVSTLTIQRTQQEDSAVYLCASSLGGRDQETQYFGPGTRLLVL.

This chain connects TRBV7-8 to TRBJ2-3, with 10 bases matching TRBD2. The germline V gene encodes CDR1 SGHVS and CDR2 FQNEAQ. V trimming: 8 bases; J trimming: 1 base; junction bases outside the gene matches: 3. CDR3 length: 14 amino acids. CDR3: CASGGTSGTDTQYF. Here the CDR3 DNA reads TGTGCCAGCGGTGGGACTAGCGGCACAGATACGCAGTATTTT.

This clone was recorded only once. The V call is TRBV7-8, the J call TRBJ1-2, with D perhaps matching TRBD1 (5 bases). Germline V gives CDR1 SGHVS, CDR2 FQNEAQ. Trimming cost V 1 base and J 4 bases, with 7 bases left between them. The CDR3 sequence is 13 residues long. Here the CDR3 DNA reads TGTGCCAGCAGCTTAGGGGGGGGCTATGGCTACACCTTC. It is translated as CASSLGGGYGYTF.

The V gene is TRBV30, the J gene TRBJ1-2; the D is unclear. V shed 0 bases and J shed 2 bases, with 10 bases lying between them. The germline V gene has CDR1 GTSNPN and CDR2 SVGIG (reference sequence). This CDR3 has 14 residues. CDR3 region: CAWSVGRANYGYTF. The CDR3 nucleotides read TGTGCCTGGAGTGTGGGGAGGGCCAACTATGGCTACACCTTC.

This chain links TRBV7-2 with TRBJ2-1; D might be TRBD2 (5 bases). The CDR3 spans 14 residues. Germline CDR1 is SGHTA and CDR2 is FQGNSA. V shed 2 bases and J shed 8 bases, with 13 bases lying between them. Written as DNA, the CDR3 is TGTGCCAGCAGCTTATACTTAGCGTCGGATGAGCAGTTCTTC. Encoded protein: CASSLYLASDEQFF.